This TCR beta chain was documented in a study of T cell responses to AZD1222 COVID-19 vaccine. Turning to the study itself: Second-dose schedules of about 4 or about 12 weeks were combined. Overall study findings and caveats: Spike was spanned by vaccine-associated CD4 TCRs, with dominance at 160-218 and 743-854.

Sequencing was performed with immunoSEQ multiplex PCR; in TCRdb, only in-frame clones are kept and a portion is missing. This sample has roughly 67,000 clones, with around 83% found just once. The germline V gene encodes CDR1 SGHTA and CDR2 FQGTGA. V lost 5 bases and J lost 4; bases outside the gene matches: 10. CDR3 length equals 16 residues. Concerning this clone itself: The target antigen is unknown.

The J gene is TRBJ2-3, the V gene TRBV7-3; TRBD2 aligns across 9 bases. The clonotype originates from an adult in good health. This specimen was peripheral blood, taken on day 0 of AZD1222 vaccination. CDR3: CASSMGASGASDTQYF. CDR3 coding DNA: TGTGCCAGCAGCATGGGGGCTAGCGGGGCATCAGATACGCAGTATTTT.